Listed here are 20 T cell receptor beta chains from one sample, sequenced in a study of CD8+ T cells in alopecia areata. As the sequencing template, cDNA was produced by extracting RNA and reverse transcribing it. Measured with immunoSEQ multiplex PCR; TCRdb has only the in-frame clones, and not every one. The data show 100,000 to 150,000 clones, 47% seen once. The source material was NKG2D-low CD8+ T cells sorted from blood. The receptors were sampled from a human donor with alopecia areata.

Turning to this clone: In the same sample, other DNA sequences code for this CDR3. V and J are TRBV19 and TRBJ2-7, with D possibly matching TRBD1 (6 bases). The CDR3 extends over 14 amino acids. Germline assignment: CDR1 LNHDA and CDR2 SQIVND (reference sequence). V was trimmed by 6 bases and J by 1 base, leaving 13 bases between them. For the CDR3, the DNA is TGTGCCAGTAGCCTGACGGACAGTTCCTACGAGCAGTACTTC. Translating gives CASSLTDSSYEQYF.

V and J are TRBV18 and TRBJ1-2, with TRBD1 matching over 9 bases. Germline V gene sequence: CDR1 KGHSH, CDR2 LQKENI. V lost 0 bases to trimming and J lost 6 bases; unmatched junction nucleotides: 5. The CDR3 consists of 15 residues. This CDR3 reads CASSPPGQGINGYTF. In nucleotides, the CDR3 is TGTGCCAGCTCACCACCTGGACAGGGGATTAATGGCTACACCTTC.

The V gene is TRBV13, the J gene TRBJ2-1; 7 bases map to TRBD2. The junction had 7 bases not matched to a gene; V was cut back by 5 bases and J by 3 bases. The CDR3 extends over 15 amino acids. CDR1 and CDR2 (germline): PRHDT, FYEKMQ (reference sequence). The CDR3 loop reads CASSPGLDVYNEQFF. Written as DNA, the CDR3 is TGTGCCAGCAGCCCCGGACTAGATGTCTACAATGAGCAGTTCTTC.

This clone turned up a few times. The chain recombines TRBV29-1 with TRBJ2-7, with D tentatively TRBD1 (5 bases). With 1 base removed from V and 3 bases from J, the gap between germline ends came to 7 bases. Germline lookup yields CDR1 SQVTM and CDR2 ANQGSEA. The CDR3 contains 12 residues. The CDR3 reads CSVEVQVYEQYF. The CDR3, as DNA: TGCAGCGTTGAAGTACAGGTCTACGAGCAGTACTTC.

This clone was observed a handful of times. The chain links TRBV19 to TRBJ2-2; D gene unclear. Trimming removed 11 bases from V and 0 bases from J, with 10 bases in between. Germline V gene sequence: CDR1 LNHDA, CDR2 SQIVND (reference sequence). The CDR3 is 13 residues long. The CDR3 is CACQPTNTGELFF. DNA of the CDR3: TGTGCCTGCCAACCGACGAACACCGGGGAGCTGTTTTTT.

In its sample, this clone was seen a few times. The chain's CDR3 is CSVVYAKNQYEQYF. As DNA, the CDR3 is TGCAGCGTTGTGTACGCCAAGAATCAGTACGAGCAGTACTTC. The chain couples TRBV29-1 to TRBJ2-5; the D is unclear. The DNA matches TRBJ2-7 better at its end, which makes the J call doubtful. Germline CDR1 SQVTM, CDR2 ANQGSEA. This CDR3 is built from 14 residues.

The V and J genes are TRBV11-2 and TRBJ2-7; a possible D gene is TRBD1 (5 bases). Deletions cut 0 bases from V and 3 bases from J, with 6 bases between. The CDR3 has 13 amino acids. Germline assignment: CDR1 SGHAT and CDR2 FQNNGV. CDR3 residues: CASSLDQGYEQYF. The CDR3 DNA is TGTGCCAGCAGCTTAGATCAGGGCTACGAGCAGTACTTC.

The V and J genes are TRBV6-4 and TRBJ2-2; the match to TRBD2 covers 7 bases. The length of the CDR3 is 17 residues. The germline gives CDR1 MRHNA, CDR2 SNTAGT. V lost 0 bases to trimming and J lost 4 bases; unmatched junction nucleotides: 8. CDR3 bases: TGTGCCAGCAGTGACTCGAGTGCGGGAGATACCACCGGGGAGCTGTTTTTT. Its translation: CASSDSSAGDTTGELFF.

This chain joins TRBV29-1 and TRBJ1-2, with D tentatively TRBD1 (5 bases). The CDR3 has 11 residues. The ends were cut back, 6 bases at V and 7 bases at J, with 12 bases in the middle. Germline lookup yields CDR1 SQVTM and CDR2 ANQGSEA. CDR3: CSVRVVAGYTF. The CDR3 DNA reads as TGCAGCGTCAGGGTTGTGGCTGGCTACACCTTC.

This clone has more than one count but fewer than ten. The gene calls are TRBV29-1 and TRBJ2-7; TRBD2 matches at 8 bases. The junction had 2 bases not matched to a gene; V was cut back by 1 base and J by 3 bases. From germline, CDR1 is SQVTM and CDR2 ANQGSEA. The CDR3 is made up of 13 amino acids. The CDR3 DNA reads as TGCAGCGTTGAAGCGGGAGGGGACTACGAGCAGTACTTC. Translating gives CSVEAGGDYEQYF.

The genes are TRBV28 and TRBJ2-5; possible D gene TRBD2, 6 bases. V shed 5 bases and J shed 4 bases, with 17 bases lying between them. Germline CDR1 is MDHEN and CDR2 is SYDVKM. This CDR3 region has 15 residues. This chain's CDR3 is CASSGDRRARETQYF. The CDR3 coding sequence is TGTGCCAGCAGTGGTGACCGGAGGGCCCGAGAGACCCAGTACTTC.

Only a few counts were recorded for this clone. The genes are TRBV29-1 and TRBJ1-1; D unresolved. Germline-derived CDR1 and CDR2 are SQVTM and ANQGSEA. The V end lost 3 bases, the J end lost 3 bases, and 8 bases lay between the germline ends. The CDR3 has 12 residues. The CDR3 nucleotides are TGCAGCGTTGATGCGGAATACACTGAAGCTTTCTTT. Protein: CSVDAEYTEAFF.

V and J are TRBV25-1 and TRBJ1-1; the D is unclear. This CDR3 spans 13 amino acids. Trimming removed 5 bases at V and 0 bases at J, with 7 bases between. Germline CDR1 and CDR2: MGHDK and SYGVNS. In DNA, the CDR3 is TGTGCCAGCAGTCTTACGGTGAACACTGAAGCTTTCTTT. Its protein product is CASSLTVNTEAFF.

This clone was seen a handful of times. The chain combines TRBV18 with TRBJ2-7; no clear D. Trimming removed 6 bases at V and 6 bases at J, with 9 bases between. The CDR3 runs to 11 residues. Germline-derived CDR1 and CDR2 are KGHSH and LQKENI. For the CDR3, the DNA is TGTGCCAGCTCCTCGGGTAGCGAGCAGTACTTC. Residues: CASSSGSEQYF.

V gene TRBV29-1 combines with J gene TRBJ2-6, with 7 nucleotides matching TRBD2. From germline, CDR1 is SQVTM and CDR2 ANQGSEA. V lost 1 base to trimming and J lost 0 bases; unmatched junction nucleotides: 9. The CDR3 is 18 residues long. Written as DNA, the CDR3 is TGCAGCGTTGAAGTAAGAGCGGGGAGGGGCTCTGGGGCCAACGTCCTGACTTTC. Amino acid sequence: CSVEVRAGRGSGANVLTF. The complete variable domain, with remaining parts taken from reference TRBV29-1 and TRBJ2-6, reads SAVISQKPSRDICQRGTSLTIQCQVDSQVTMMFWYRQQPGQSLTLIATANQGSEATYESGFVIDKFPISRPNLTFSTLTVSNMSPEDSSIYLCSVEVRAGRGSGANVLTFGAGSRLTVL.

This clone was detected a few times. The rearrangement links TRBV29-1 to TRBJ2-1, with D perhaps given as TRBD1 or TRBD2 (5 bases each). Germline CDR1 and CDR2: SQVTM and ANQGSEA. The V end was cut by 8 bases, the J end by 8 bases, with 16 bases between. CDR3 length: 12 residues. For the CDR3, the DNA is TGCAGCTCCAGGGACGGTCCCTATGAGCAGTTCTTC. This encodes CSSRDGPYEQFF.

The chain is built from TRBV29-1 and TRBJ2-2, with D possibly being TRBD1 (6 bases). CDR1 is SQVTM, CDR2 ANQGSEA, per germline. Trimming left V 0 bases short and J 1 base short, with 18 bases between. The CDR3 covers 18 residues. The CDR3 loop is CSVEDPEAPTGNTGELFF. The CDR3 DNA reads TGCAGCGTTGAAGATCCCGAAGCACCGACAGGGAACACCGGGGAGCTGTTTTTT.

The V call is TRBV5-6, the J call TRBJ2-1; D is unresolved. CDR1 is SGHDT and CDR2 is YYEEEE in the germline V gene. Deletions cut 4 bases from V and 0 bases from J, with 8 bases between. The CDR3 runs to 14 residues. CDR3 in DNA: TGTGCCAGCAGCCGAGGAAGCTCCTACAATGAGCAGTTCTTC. Its translation: CASSRGSSYNEQFF.

The chain has TRBV6-5 and TRBJ2-1; TRBD1 aligns across 7 bases. The CDR3 contains 15 residues. Germline V CDR1 and CDR2: MNHEY, SVGAGI. Trimming removed 2 bases from V and 4 bases from J; junction bases left unmatched: 5. CDR3 DNA sequence: TGTGCCAGCAGTTACAGGGACAGCGCTTACAATGAGCAGTTCTTC. This translates into CASSYRDSAYNEQFF.

This clone was observed a few times. V is TRBV29-1 and J is TRBJ2-7, with unresolved D. V shed 3 bases and J shed 5 bases, with 14 bases lying between them. In germline, CDR1 is SQVTM, CDR2 ANQGSEA. This CDR3 has 13 residues. CDR3 amino acids: CSVESSSRDEQYF. In DNA, the CDR3 is TGCAGCGTTGAGTCAAGCAGCCGGGACGAGCAGTACTTC.